The 27 T cell receptor beta chains presented below share a single source sample, sequenced in a study of blood T cells in healthy people across ages. It was with a sample-barcoded 5' primer and a J-beta primer mix that a second PCR of roughly 7 to 11 cycles was run. TCRdb reprocessed the 5' RACE reads via MiXCR and lists one record per CDR3 protein. The sample has 600,000 or so distinct CDR3 sequences, 20% to 25% seen once; the top ten hold under 4%. The sequencing sample was made of blood. Receptors were obtained from a man between 65 and 85 years old in good health.

V and J are TRBV4-1 and TRBJ2-3; tentative D call: TRBD2 (5 bases). With 1 base removed from V and 7 bases from J, the gap between germline ends came to 12 bases. Looked up from germline, CDR1 is MGHRA and CDR2 is YSYEKL. There are 14 residues in the CDR3. CDR3: CASSQVLADNTQYF. The CDR3, as DNA: TGCGCCAGCAGCCAAGTGCTAGCCGACAATACGCAGTATTTT.

In its sample, this clonotype was seen once. The chain combines TRBV2 with TRBJ2-5; TRBD1 matches 8 bases. The J call may be incorrect, as the DNA end agrees better with TRBJ2-1. Germline assignment: CDR1 SNHLY and CDR2 FYNNEI. This CDR3 contains 15 residues. The CDR3 loop reads CASGGSQGGYNEQFF. The DNA for the CDR3 is TGTGCCAGCGGAGGCTCACAGGGGGGTTACAATGAGCAGTTCTTC.

The V call is TRBV18, the J call TRBJ1-2; D is unresolved. This CDR3 has 15 amino acids. Germline CDR1 reads KGHSH; CDR2 reads LQKENI. The V end was cut by 3 bases, the J end by 0 bases, with 11 bases between. The CDR3 DNA reads TGTGCCAGCTCACCCGTCGAAGGGACTAACTATGGCTACACCTTC. This gives the protein CASSPVEGTNYGYTF.

The chain links TRBV7-2 to TRBJ2-1, with 10 positions matching TRBD2. The V gene end was trimmed by 4 bases and the J gene end by 7 bases; junction bases not matched to a gene: 7. Germline-derived CDR1 and CDR2 are SGHTA and FQGNSA. The CDR3 has 15 residues. The CDR3 DNA is TGTGCCAGCAGCTCAGCGGGAGGGCCAGGGAATGAGCAGTTCTTC. Protein product: CASSSAGGPGNEQFF.

The chain recombines TRBV9 with TRBJ2-1; 8 bases match TRBD1. With 3 bases clipped from V and 4 bases from J, the junction kept 9 bases outside the gene matches. The germline V gene has CDR1 SGDLS and CDR2 YYNGEE. The CDR3 is 16 amino acids. The CDR3 loop is CASSGHKDRDYNEQFF. CDR3 nucleotides: TGTGCCAGCAGCGGGCATAAGGACAGGGATTACAATGAGCAGTTCTTC.

In the case of this clonotype: At one end, the junction sequence differs from germline, possibly due to a read error. This rearrangement joins TRBV7-2 to TRBJ2-5; 12 positions match TRBD2. This CDR3 is built from 19 residues. Germline V gene sequence: CDR1 SGHTA, CDR2 FQGNSA. CDR3 region: CASSLRPRLAGDAPRIQYF. CDR3 nucleotides: TGTGCCAGTAGCTTACGACCTCGACTAGCGGGGGACGCCCCTCGAATCCAGTACTTC.

This clonotype was seen a handful of times. This chain uses TRBV11-2 with TRBJ2-7; D possibly corresponds to TRBD1 (5 bases). Germline V gene sequence: CDR1 SGHAT, CDR2 FQNNGV. This CDR3 is 14 amino acids long. V lost 0 bases and J lost 2, with 8 bases in between. The CDR3 protein is CASSLDRQPYEQYF. The CDR3, as DNA: TGTGCCAGCAGCTTAGATCGACAGCCCTACGAGCAGTACTTC.

The sample holds a few counts of this clonotype. DNA for the CDR3: TGTGCCAGCAGTGAAATTGTGGGCGACTTGAACACCGGGGAGCTGTTTTTT. Encoded protein: CASSEIVGDLNTGELFF. The gene calls are TRBV25-1 and TRBJ2-2; D remains ambiguous. V lost 2 bases to trimming and J lost 1 base, with 14 bases between them. The CDR3 is 17 amino acids. The germline V gene has CDR1 MGHDK and CDR2 SYGVNS.

The chain is built from TRBV9 and TRBJ1-2; TRBD1 aligns across 7 bases. CDR1 SGDLS and CDR2 YYNGEE come from the germline V gene. CDR3 length equals 15 residues. Unmatched junction bases numbered 6, after V lost 0 bases and J lost 4 bases. CDR3 residues: CASSVGGTDFYGYTF. The CDR3 region has the DNA TGTGCCAGCAGCGTAGGCGGGACAGACTTCTATGGCTACACCTTC.

Only a few counts were recorded for this clonotype. The CDR3 is CASSEGYGRTYEQYF. The CDR3 DNA is TGTGCCAGCAGTGAAGGGTACGGGAGAACCTACGAGCAGTACTTC. The chain employs TRBV25-1 and TRBJ2-7; perhaps TRBD2 as D (6 bases). This CDR3 spans 15 amino acids. V gave up 2 bases and J gave up 2 bases, with 13 bases separating them. The germline V gene has CDR1 MGHDK and CDR2 SYGVNS.

The table lists this clonotype with a count of one. This chain uses TRBV6-1 with TRBJ2-5; 8 bases are a match to TRBD1. Near its end, the DNA agrees better with TRBJ2-1, so the J call may be wrong. In germline, CDR1 is MNHNS, CDR2 SASEGT. This CDR3 is built from 15 residues. This CDR3 is CASSEADREIDEQFF. The CDR3 DNA sequence: TGTGCCAGCAGTGAAGCGGACAGGGAGATTGATGAGCAGTTCTTC.

This sequence joins TRBV24-1 and TRBJ2-5, with D possibly being TRBD2 (5 bases). The V and J ends lost 3 bases and 4 bases respectively, with 11 bases between them. The germline V gene encodes CDR1 KGHDR and CDR2 SFDVKD. The CDR3 is 14 residues long. This CDR3 is CATSDPLEGETQYF. CDR3 DNA sequence: TGTGCCACCAGTGATCCACTAGAGGGAGAGACCCAGTACTTC.

This clonotype turned up a few times. The CDR3: CASSERQLYGYTF. CDR3 DNA sequence: TGTGCCAGCAGTGAACGGCAGCTCTATGGCTACACCTTC. This sequence joins TRBV2 and TRBJ1-2; no reliable D call. CDR3 length: 13 amino acids. Germline CDR1 SNHLY, CDR2 FYNNEI. The V gene lost 2 bases and the J gene lost 4 bases, with 8 bases spanning the gap. The full variable domain, completed using reference TRBV2 and TRBJ1-2, is EPEVTQTPSHQVTQMGQEVILRCVPISNHLYFYWYRQILGQKVEFLVSFYNNEISEKSEIFDDQFSVERPDGSNFTLKIRSTKLEDSAMYFCASSERQLYGYTFGSGTRLTVV.

This clonotype was seen a few times. The rearrangement joins TRBV5-1 to TRBJ1-1; D is unclear. V gave up 4 bases and J gave up 1 base, with 11 bases separating them. The CDR3 totals 14 residues. Germline CDR1 and CDR2: SGHRS and YFSETQ. Here the CDR3 DNA reads TGCGCCAGCAGCACCGACGACCCGAACACTGAAGCTTTCTTT. It encodes CASSTDDPNTEAFF.

This clonotype was counted ten times or more. The junction departs from the called germline gene at one end, perhaps through a read error. The chain has TRBV12-3 or TRBV12-4 and TRBJ2-5; TRBD2 is a possible D gene (5 bases). The closer fit of TRBJ2-1 to the DNA end suggests the J call may be wrong. CDR3 size: 12 residues. The CDR3 coding sequence is TGTGCCAGCAGCTTAGCGTCCAATGAGCAGTTCTTC. It encodes CASSLASNEQFF.

V and J are TRBV7-3 and TRBJ1-2, with TRBD1 matching over 11 bases. Losses at the gene ends were 5 bases for V and 8 bases for J; bases not matched to a gene: 7. The CDR3 is made up of 14 amino acids. The germline gives CDR1 SGHTA, CDR2 FQGTGA. The CDR3 reads CASSPLGQGDGYTF. DNA of the CDR3: TGTGCCAGCAGCCCCCTGGGACAGGGGGACGGCTACACCTTC.

The genes are TRBV6-6 and TRBJ2-1, with D tentatively TRBD1 or TRBD2 (5 bases each). The CDR3 is 13 residues long. Germline V gene lookup returns CDR1 MNHNY and CDR2 SVGAGI (reference sequence). V gave up 2 bases and J gave up 6 bases, with 8 bases separating them. CDR3 bases: TGTGCCAGCAGTTACGGGACCACCAATGAGCAGTTCTTC. Protein sequence: CASSYGTTNEQFF.

This clonotype was observed at least ten times. The chain joins TRBV12-3 or TRBV12-4 to TRBJ2-5; no clear D gene. Trimming pared 2 bases from V and 3 bases from J, leaving 4 bases between. This CDR3 is 12 amino acids long. The CDR3: CASSLMEETQYF. The CDR3, as DNA: TGTGCCAGCAGTTTAATGGAAGAGACCCAGTACTTC.

This clonotype was found a few times. The chain is built from TRBV30 and TRBJ1-1; D possibly corresponds to TRBD1 (6 bases). Germline V gene lookup returns CDR1 GTSNPN and CDR2 SVGIG (reference sequence). The CDR3 has 13 amino acids. V lost 1 base to trimming and J lost 3 bases, with 9 bases between them. Written as DNA, the CDR3 is TGTGCCTGGAGTGGTCAGGGGCACACTGAAGCTTTCTTT. Translated, it gives CAWSGQGHTEAFF. The whole variable domain, filled in from reference TRBV30 and TRBJ1-1, reads SQTIHQWPATLVQPVGSPLSLECTVEGTSNPNLYWYRQAAGRGLQLLFYSVGIGQISSEVPQNLSASRPQDRQFILSSKKLLLSDSGFYLCAWSGQGHTEAFFGQGTRLTVV.

This clonotype was seen ten or more times. V gene TRBV20-1 combines with J gene TRBJ2-3; no reliable D call. This CDR3 has 12 residues. CDR1 DFQATT and CDR2 SNEGSKA come from the germline V gene (reference sequence). V lost 3 bases to trimming and J lost 1 base, with 5 bases between them. The CDR3 spells CSARDGTDTQYF. The CDR3 nucleotides are TGCAGTGCTAGGGACGGCACAGATACGCAGTATTTT.

The sample holds many counts of this clonotype. The V and J genes are TRBV9 and TRBJ2-3; 7 nucleotides agree with TRBD2. This CDR3 region has 14 residues. CDR1 is SGDLS and CDR2 is YYNGEE in the germline V gene. J was trimmed by 5 bases and V by 0 bases; bases with no gene match: 3. CDR3 nucleotides: TGTGCCAGCAGCGTAGATGCGGGAGTAGATACGCAGTATTTT. Amino acid sequence: CASSVDAGVDTQYF.

This clonotype turned up a few times. The chain combines TRBV5-1 with TRBJ2-5; 11 bases map to TRBD2. Near its end, the DNA agrees better with TRBJ2-1, so the J call may be wrong. The germline gives CDR1 SGHRS, CDR2 YFSETQ. The CDR3 spans 16 residues. The CDR3 is CASSLGLAGPYNEQFF. Written as DNA, the CDR3 is TGCGCCAGCAGCTTGGGACTAGCGGGACCATACAATGAGCAGTTCTTC.

The rearrangement links TRBV28 to TRBJ2-5; D uncertain. The DNA end favors TRBJ2-7, so the J call may be wrong. The V gene's germline CDR1 is MDHEN and CDR2 SYDVKM. The CDR3 length is 12 residues. CDR3 DNA sequence: TGTGCCAGCAGTTTTTTAGCCTACGAGCAGTACTTC. Its translation is CASSFLAYEQYF.

The chain is built from TRBV5-1 and TRBJ2-7; D is perhaps TRBD2 (5 bases). V lost 1 base, J lost 0 bases, and 11 bases lay in between. The CDR3 extends over 15 amino acids. Per the germline V gene, CDR1 is SGHRS and CDR2 is YFSETQ. The CDR3 loop is CASSLYGSDSYEQYF. CDR3 sequence (DNA): TGCGCCAGCAGCTTGTATGGTAGCGACTCCTACGAGCAGTACTTC.

V and J are TRBV5-1 and TRBJ2-3; TRBD2 aligns across 11 bases. Germline V gene lookup returns CDR1 SGHRS and CDR2 YFSETQ. V was clipped by 2 bases and J by 2 bases; unmatched bases: 7. The CDR3 covers 17 residues. The CDR3 DNA reads TGCGCCAGCAGCTTTAGTCCGACTAGCGGGAACACAGATACGCAGTATTTT. As protein: CASSFSPTSGNTDTQYF.

This chain joins TRBV20-1 and TRBJ2-3; 14 positions agree with TRBD2. With V trimmed by 6 bases and J by 4 bases, 9 bases remained unmatched. The germline gives CDR1 DFQATT, CDR2 SNEGSKA (reference sequence). The CDR3 is made up of 16 amino acids. The CDR3 sequence is CSARGLAGGGPDTQYF. Written as DNA, the CDR3 is TGCAGTGCACGAGGACTAGCGGGAGGAGGGCCAGATACGCAGTATTTT.

This chain joins TRBV12-3 or TRBV12-4 and TRBJ2-1; D not resolved. V was cut by 1 base and J by 6 bases, with 4 bases left in between. The CDR3 contains 12 residues. The DNA of the CDR3 is TGTGCCAGCAGTTTAGACTTCAATGAGCAGTTCTTC. Translating it yields CASSLDFNEQFF.